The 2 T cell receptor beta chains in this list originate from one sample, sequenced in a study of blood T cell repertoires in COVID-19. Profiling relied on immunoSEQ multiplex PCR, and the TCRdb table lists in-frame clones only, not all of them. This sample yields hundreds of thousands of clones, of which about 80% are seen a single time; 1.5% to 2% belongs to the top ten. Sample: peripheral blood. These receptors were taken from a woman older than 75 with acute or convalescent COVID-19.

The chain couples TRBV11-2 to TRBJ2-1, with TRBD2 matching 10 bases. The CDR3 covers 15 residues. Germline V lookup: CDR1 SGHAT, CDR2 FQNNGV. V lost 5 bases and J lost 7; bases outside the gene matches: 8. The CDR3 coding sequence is TGTGCCAGCAGCCGACAAGCGGGGGGGCCTAATGAGCAGTTCTTC. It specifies CASSRQAGGPNEQFF. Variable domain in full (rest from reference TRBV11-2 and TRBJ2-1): EAGVAQSPRYKIIEKRQSVAFWCNPISGHATLYWYQQILGQGPKLLIQFQNNGVVDDSQLPKDRFSAERLKGVDSTLKIQPAKLEDSAVYLCASSRQAGGPNEQFFGPGTRLTVL.

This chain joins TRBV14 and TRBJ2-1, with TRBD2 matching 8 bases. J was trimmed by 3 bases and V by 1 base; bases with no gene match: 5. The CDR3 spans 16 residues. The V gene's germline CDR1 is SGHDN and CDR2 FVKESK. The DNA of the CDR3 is TGTGCCAGCAGCCAAGTGGTACTAGCGGACTACAATGAGCAGTTCTTC. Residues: CASSQVVLADYNEQFF.